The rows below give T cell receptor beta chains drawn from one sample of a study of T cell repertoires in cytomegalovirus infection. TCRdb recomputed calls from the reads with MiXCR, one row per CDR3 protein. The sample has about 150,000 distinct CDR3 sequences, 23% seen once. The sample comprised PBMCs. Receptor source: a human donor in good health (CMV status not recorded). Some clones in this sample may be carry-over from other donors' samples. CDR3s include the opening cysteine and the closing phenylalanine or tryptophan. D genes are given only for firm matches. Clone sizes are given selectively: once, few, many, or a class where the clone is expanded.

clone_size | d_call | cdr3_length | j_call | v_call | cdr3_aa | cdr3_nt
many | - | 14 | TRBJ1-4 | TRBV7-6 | CASSLARVGEKLFF | TGTGCCAGCAGCTTAGCAAGGGTTGGGGAAAAACTGTTTTTT
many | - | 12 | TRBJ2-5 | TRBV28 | CATGQPQETQYF | TGTGCCACGGGGCAGCCCCAAGAGACCCAGTACTTC
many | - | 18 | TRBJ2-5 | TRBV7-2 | CASSLKNWGSPGEETQYF | TGTGCCAGCAGCTTAAAGAACTGGGGTAGCCCGGGGGAAGAGACCCAGTACTTC
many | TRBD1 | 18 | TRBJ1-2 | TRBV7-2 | CASSLGKGGAGTSYGYTF | TGTGCCAGCAGCTTAGGGAAAGGGGGCGCAGGAACGAGCTATGGCTACACCTTC
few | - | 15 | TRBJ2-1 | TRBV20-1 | CSAREDGTSGNEQFF | TGCAGTGCTAGAGAAGACGGGACAAGTGGCAATGAGCAGTTCTTC
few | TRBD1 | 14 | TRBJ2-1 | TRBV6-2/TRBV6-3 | CASSAGQGTNEQFF | TGTGCCAGCAGTGCCGGACAGGGTACGAATGAGCAGTTCTTC
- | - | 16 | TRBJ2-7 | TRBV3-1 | CASSPQRAEFVGEQYF | TGTGCCAGCAGCCCCCAGCGGGCTGAGTTCGTCGGGGAGCAGTACTTC
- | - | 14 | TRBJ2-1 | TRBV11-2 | CASSPRGRVNEQFF | TGTGCCAGCAGCCCTCGGGGCAGGGTCAATGAGCAGTTCTTC
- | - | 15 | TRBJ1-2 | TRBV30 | CAWSRMERGLYGYTF | TGTGCCTGGAGTCGAATGGAACGGGGCCTTTATGGCTACACCTTC
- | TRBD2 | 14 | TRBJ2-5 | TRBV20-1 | CSASGLAGDETQYF | TGCAGTGCTAGCGGGCTAGCGGGAGACGAGACCCAGTACTTC
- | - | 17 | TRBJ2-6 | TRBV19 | CASTSDSRLSGANVLTF | TGTGCCAGTACCTCGGACAGCCGTCTCTCTGGGGCCAACGTCCTGACTTTC
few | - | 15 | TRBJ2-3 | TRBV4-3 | CASSGGISSTDTQYF | TGCGCCAGCAGCGGAGGGATTTCTAGCACAGATACGCAGTATTTT
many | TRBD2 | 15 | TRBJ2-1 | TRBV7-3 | CASSLAGGPLDEQFF | TGTGCCAGCAGCTTAGCGGGGGGGCCTCTAGATGAGCAGTTCTTC
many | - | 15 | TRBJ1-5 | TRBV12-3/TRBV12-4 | CASSPSGGGNQPQHF | TGTGCCAGCAGTCCTTCCGGGGGCGGGAATCAGCCCCAGCATTTT
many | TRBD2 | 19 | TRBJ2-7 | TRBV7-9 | CASSFLPGLAGAKAYEQYF | TGTGCCAGCAGCTTCCTCCCGGGACTAGCGGGAGCGAAGGCCTACGAGCAGTACTTC
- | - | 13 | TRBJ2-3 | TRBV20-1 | CSATPGLTYRQYF | TGCAGTGCTACCCCAGGACTGACCTATAGGCAGTATTTT
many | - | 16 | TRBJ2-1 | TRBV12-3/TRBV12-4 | CASSFDLGLNYNEQFF | TGTGCCAGCAGTTTCGACCTTGGACTTAACTACAATGAGCAGTTCTTC
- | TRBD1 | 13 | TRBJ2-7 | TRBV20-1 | CSARTGNIHEQYF | TGCAGTGCAAGGACAGGGAATATCCACGAGCAGTACTTC
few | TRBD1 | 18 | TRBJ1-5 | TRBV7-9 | CASSVMVSGQGPNQPQHF | TGTGCCAGCAGCGTAATGGTTTCGGGACAGGGGCCCAATCAGCCCCAGCATTTT
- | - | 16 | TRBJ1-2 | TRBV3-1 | CASSVYPGTGNAGYTF | TGTGCCAGCAGCGTGTATCCCGGGACCGGTAACGCTGGCTACACCTTC
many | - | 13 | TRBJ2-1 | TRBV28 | CASSLNWYNEQFF | TGTGCCAGCAGTTTGAACTGGTACAATGAGCAGTTCTTC
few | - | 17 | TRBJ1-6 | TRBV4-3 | CASSQVMGGDSNSPLHF | TGCGCCAGCAGCCAAGTGATGGGAGGTGACTCTAATTCACCCCTCCACTTT
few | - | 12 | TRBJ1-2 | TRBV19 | CASQTGNYGYTF | TGTGCCAGTCAGACGGGGAACTATGGCTACACCTTC
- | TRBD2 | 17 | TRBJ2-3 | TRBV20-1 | CSATGLAGARGTDTQYF | TGCAGTGCTACAGGACTAGCGGGGGCGAGGGGAACAGATACGCAGTATTTT
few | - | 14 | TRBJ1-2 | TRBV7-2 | CASSLGEGLYGYTF | TGTGCCAGCAGCTTAGGTGAGGGACTCTACGGCTACACCTTC
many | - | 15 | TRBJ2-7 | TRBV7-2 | CASSLALSDYYEQYF | TGTGCCAGCAGCTTAGCCCTCTCAGACTACTACGAGCAGTACTTC
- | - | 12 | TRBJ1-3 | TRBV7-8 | CASSHGGNTIYF | TGTGCCAGCAGCCACGGGGGAAACACCATATATTTT
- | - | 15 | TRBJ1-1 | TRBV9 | CASSVDRGEGSEAFF | TGTGCCAGCAGCGTAGATAGAGGCGAGGGGTCTGAAGCTTTCTTT
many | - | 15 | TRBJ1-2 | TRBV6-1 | CASSTYSGILRGYTF | TGTGCCAGCAGTACCTACTCAGGGATTCTTCGTGGCTACACCTTC
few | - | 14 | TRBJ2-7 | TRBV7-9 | CASSLAGGQDEQYF | TGTGCCAGCAGCTTAGCGGGGGGTCAGGACGAGCAGTACTTC
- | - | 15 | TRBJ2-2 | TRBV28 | CASSLAGQGTGELFF | TGTGCCAGCAGTTTAGCCGGACAAGGAACCGGGGAGCTGTTTTTT
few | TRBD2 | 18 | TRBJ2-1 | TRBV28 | CASSPGLGTSGRLGEQFF | TGTGCCAGCAGTCCCGGACTTGGGACTAGCGGGAGGCTGGGTGAGCAGTTCTTC